The clone carrying this T cell receptor beta chain was counted between two and nine times. Its specificity is not known. This entry belongs to a study of cytomegalovirus exposure and HLA in healthy donors. Study-wide results and caveats: Sequencing had likely introduced a cluster of highly shared sequence variants as an artifact.

13 Jbeta primers and 60 Vbeta primers were used for the PCR. Sequencing was performed with immunoSEQ multiplex PCR; in TCRdb, only in-frame clones are kept and a portion is missing. The sample has 99,000 or so clones, 78% seen once. The germline CDR1 and CDR2 sequences are MDHEN and SYDVKM. Losses at the gene ends were 6 bases for V and 0 bases for J; bases not matched to a gene: 13. This CDR3 is 19 amino acids long. The sequence was collected from a woman between 40 and 50 years old in good health and CMV-seronegative. This chain joins TRBV28 and TRBJ2-6; 8 nucleotides align to TRBD1. The sequenced sample consisted of PBMCs. The DNA for the CDR3 is TGTGCCAGCAGGACAAGAACGGGACAGGTCGTCTCTGGGGCCAACGTCCTGACTTTC. It yields the protein CASRTRTGQVVSGANVLTF. Together with reference TRBV28 and TRBJ2-6, the CDR3 gives the full variable domain: DVKVTQSSRYLVKRTGEKVFLECVQDMDHENMFWYRQDPGLGLRLIYFSYDVKMKEKGDIPEGYSVSREKKERFSLILESASTNQTSMYLCASRTRTGQVVSGANVLTFGAGSRLTVL.